These 14 T cell receptor beta chains share one sample of origin, sequenced in a study of immune evolution from preneoplasia to lung adenocarcinoma. TCRdb keeps only in-frame clones here, not all; method: immunoSEQ multiplex PCR. In the table there are about 8,200 clones, more than 70% of which are singletons. Material: FFPE adjacent normal lung tissue. These TCRs come from a person aged 65 to 85 with lung adenocarcinoma.

The chain is built from TRBV7-9 and TRBJ1-2; the D is unclear. CDR1 SEHNR and CDR2 FQNEAQ come from the germline V gene (reference sequence). This CDR3 is 12 amino acids long. The ends were cut back, 5 bases at V and 3 bases at J, with 7 bases in the middle. The CDR3 here is CASSRGDYGYTF. The CDR3 DNA reads as TGTGCCAGCAGCCGCGGGGACTATGGCTACACCTTC.

The chain carries TRBV5-5 and TRBJ2-7, with D hard to call. V was trimmed by 0 bases and J by 4 bases, leaving 11 bases between them. The CDR3 is 14 amino acids. Germline CDR1 reads SGHKS; CDR2 reads YYEKEE (reference sequence). The CDR3 sequence is CASSLEHRGYEQYF. In nucleotides, the CDR3 is TGTGCCAGCAGCTTGGAGCACAGAGGATACGAGCAGTACTTC.

This chain links TRBV7-3 with TRBJ2-1; TRBD1 agrees at 8 bases. The V and J ends lost 0 bases and 7 bases, in that order; junction bases with no gene match: 5. Germline-derived CDR1 and CDR2 are SGHTA and FQGTGA. The length of the CDR3 is 15 residues. The CDR3 region is CASSLTQGAGNEQFF. CDR3 nucleotides: TGTGCCAGCAGCTTAACCCAGGGGGCTGGAAATGAGCAGTTCTTC.

This sequence joins TRBV18 and TRBJ2-6; D is ambiguous. The CDR3 length is 15 residues. The V end was cut by 4 bases, the J end by 0 bases, with 7 bases between. The germline CDR1 and CDR2 sequences are KGHSH and LQKENI. The CDR3 sequence: CASSRDFSGANVLTF. DNA for the CDR3: TGTGCCAGCTCACGCGACTTCTCTGGGGCCAACGTCCTGACTTTC.

The V and J genes are TRBV4-1 and TRBJ2-3, with D perhaps TRBD1 or TRBD2 (6 bases each). CDR1 and CDR2 (germline): MGHRA, YSYEKL. This CDR3 spans 16 amino acids. Trimming shortened V by 0 bases and J by 6 bases, and 16 bases separated the two germline ends. Here the CDR3 reads CASSQEETEGGDTQYF. The CDR3 nucleotides are TGCGCCAGCAGCCAAGAAGAGACCGAGGGGGGCGATACGCAGTATTTT.

The chain has TRBV28 and TRBJ2-7; possibly TRBD2 for D (7 bases). Looked up from germline, CDR1 is MDHEN and CDR2 is SYDVKM. This CDR3 comprises 13 residues. Trimming took 8 bases from V and 0 from J, leaving 11 bases between them. The CDR3 is CASEGGSSYEQYF. The CDR3 nucleotides are TGTGCCAGCGAGGGGGGGAGCTCCTACGAGCAGTACTTC. The full variable domain, its missing parts supplied by reference TRBV28 and TRBJ2-7, is DVKVTQSSRYLVKRTGEKVFLECVQDMDHENMFWYRQDPGLGLRLIYFSYDVKMKEKGDIPEGYSVSREKKERFSLILESASTNQTSMYLCASEGGSSYEQYFGPGTRLTVT.

The chain combines TRBV5-1 with TRBJ1-6; D not certain. CDR1 SGHRS and CDR2 YFSETQ come from the germline V gene. V lost 4 bases and J 7 bases, leaving 12 bases between the germline ends. This CDR3 has 14 residues. CDR3 sequence (DNA): TGCGCCAGCAGCCAGGACGGGCGGAATTCACCCCTCCACTTT. This encodes CASSQDGRNSPLHF.

As regards this clone: The same CDR3 is also encoded by other DNA sequences in this sample. This chain uses TRBV6-6 with TRBJ1-5; D may be TRBD1 (5 bases). Germline V lookup: CDR1 MNHNY, CDR2 SVGAGI (reference sequence). Trimming removed 0 bases at V and 4 bases at J, with 7 bases between. CDR3 length: 14 amino acids. In DNA, the CDR3 is TGTGCCAGCAGTTACTCGGGGGGGAATCAGCCCCAGCATTTT. Its translation is CASSYSGGNQPQHF.

This clone was observed once. V usage is TRBV30 and J usage is TRBJ1-3; D call uncertain. V dropped 4 bases and J dropped 4 bases, with 11 bases sitting between them. The CDR3 spans 13 residues. Germline CDR1 is GTSNPN and CDR2 is SVGIG (reference sequence). CDR3 residues: CAWIRAIGNTIYF. DNA for the CDR3: TGTGCCTGGATTCGGGCAATCGGAAACACCATATATTTT.

DNA of the CDR3: TGTGCCAGCAGCGAGGGATCGGTTGGAGGGGAGAGGGAGACCCAGTACTTC. This codes for CASSEGSVGGERETQYF. The chain couples TRBV9 to TRBJ2-5; perhaps TRBD2 as D (6 bases). Deletions cut 3 bases from V and 5 bases from J, with 23 bases between. The CDR3 has 17 residues. Germline V gene data show CDR1 as SGDLS and CDR2 as YYNGEE.

The rearrangement joins TRBV10-3 to TRBJ2-4; unclear D gene. The CDR3 sequence is 13 residues long. The germline V gene encodes CDR1 ENHRY and CDR2 SYGVKD. Between the trimmed V and J ends, which lost 4 bases and 6 bases, there was a span of 10 bases. The CDR3, as DNA: TGTGCCATCAGTGCAAGGACCTCAAACATTCAGTACTTC. This sequence encodes CAISARTSNIQYF.

The V gene is TRBV20-1, the J gene TRBJ1-3; D not resolved. From germline, CDR1 is DFQATT and CDR2 SNEGSKA (reference sequence). The CDR3 consists of 11 residues. V dropped 6 bases and J dropped 0 bases, with 3 bases sitting between them. CDR3 protein: CSALSGNTIYF. CDR3 coding DNA: TGCAGTGCGCTCTCTGGAAACACCATATATTTT.

In its sample, this clone was seen a few times. The chain couples TRBV7-8 to TRBJ1-3, with a possible D match to TRBD1 (5 bases). This CDR3 is built from 15 residues. V was shortened by 1 base and J by 0 bases, with 7 bases between the two germline ends. Looked up from germline, CDR1 is SGHVS and CDR2 is FQNEAQ. Here the CDR3 DNA reads TGTGCCAGCAGCTTAGGGGGGTACTCTGGAAACACCATATATTTT. Translating it yields CASSLGGYSGNTIYF. Supplemented by reference TRBV7-8 and TRBJ1-3, the full variable domain reads GAGVSQSPRYKVAKRGQDVALRCDPISGHVSLFWYQQALGQGPEFLTYFQNEAQLDKSGLPSDRFFAERPEGSVSTLKIQRTQQEDSAVYLCASSLGGYSGNTIYFGEGSWLTVV.

This clone was recorded a few times. The chain couples TRBV10-3 to TRBJ2-3; D remains unclear. The V end lost 4 bases, the J end lost 5 bases, and 4 bases lay between the germline ends. This CDR3 region has 11 residues. Germline V CDR1 and CDR2: ENHRY, SYGVKD. The CDR3 loop is CAISARDTQYF. The CDR3 bases are TGTGCCATCAGTGCGCGAGATACGCAGTATTTT.